A selection of T cell receptor beta chains follows, all from one sample in a study of blood T cell repertoires in COVID-19. Repertoires were generated with immunoSEQ multiplex PCR, while TCRdb's copy carries only in-frame clones and drops some. The table lists nearly 200,000 clones, roughly four fifths of them singletons. Sequenced: peripheral blood. These receptors were obtained from a human donor with acute or convalescent COVID-19. The donor label of this sample is uncertain. Each CDR3 is given with its conserved first and last residue. Each record gives: J gene, clone size, V gene, D gene, CDR3 DNA, CDR3 protein. The D gene is left open where the match is weak. Clone size is given for some rows only: seen once, a few or many times, or a class if the clone is expanded.

J gene: TRBJ2-5
clone size: -
V gene: TRBV10-1
D gene: -
CDR3 DNA: -
CDR3 protein: CASSESVLASVRETQYF

J gene: TRBJ1-2
clone size: -
V gene: TRBV5-1
D gene: TRBD1
CDR3 DNA: TGCGCCAGCAGCTTAGGGACAGTATATGGCTACACCTTC
CDR3 protein: CASSLGTVYGYTF

J gene: TRBJ1-3
clone size: -
V gene: TRBV7-2
D gene: -
CDR3 DNA: TGTGCCAGCAGCTTAGGCACAGGTCTAGGAAACACCATATATTTT
CDR3 protein: CASSLGTGLGNTIYF

J gene: TRBJ2-2
clone size: -
V gene: TRBV6-5
D gene: -
CDR3 DNA: TGTGCCAGCAAGAGGACACTGAACACCGGGGAGCTGTTTTTT
CDR3 protein: CASKRTLNTGELFF

J gene: TRBJ2-2
clone size: once
V gene: TRBV27
D gene: TRBD2
CDR3 DNA: TGTGCCAGCAACCGGCTAGCGGGAGGAAAGGCCGGGGAGCTGTTTTTT
CDR3 protein: CASNRLAGGKAGELFF

J gene: TRBJ1-6
clone size: -
V gene: TRBV30
D gene: -
CDR3 DNA: TGTGCCTGGAGTGCGGATTCACCCCTCCACTTT
CDR3 protein: CAWSADSPLHF

J gene: TRBJ1-6
clone size: once
V gene: TRBV5-6
D gene: -
CDR3 DNA: TGTGCCAGCAGCCGGGAGTCACCCCTCCACTTT
CDR3 protein: CASSRESPLHF

J gene: TRBJ1-1
clone size: -
V gene: TRBV30
D gene: -
CDR3 DNA: TGTGCCTGGAGTAATCTACAGGGAGCTGAAGCTTTCTTT
CDR3 protein: CAWSNLQGAEAFF

J gene: TRBJ2-7
clone size: -
V gene: TRBV18
D gene: -
CDR3 DNA: TGTGCCAGCTCACCACTCCACGACACGGCCAGCTCCTACGAGCAGTACTTC
CDR3 protein: CASSPLHDTASSYEQYF

J gene: TRBJ1-2
clone size: -
V gene: TRBV6-5
D gene: -
CDR3 DNA: TGTGCCAGTTCTGGTACAGGGTGGGGGAATGGCTACACCTTC
CDR3 protein: CASSGTGWGNGYTF

J gene: TRBJ1-5
clone size: -
V gene: TRBV27
D gene: TRBD1
CDR3 DNA: TGTGCCAGCAGTCGGACAGGGGATCAGCCCCAGCATTTT
CDR3 protein: CASSRTGDQPQHF

J gene: TRBJ2-5
clone size: few
V gene: TRBV10-3
D gene: TRBD2
CDR3 DNA: TGTGCCATCGGGGGACTAGCGGAAGAGACCCAGTACTTC
CDR3 protein: CAIGGLAEETQYF

J gene: TRBJ2-1
clone size: -
V gene: TRBV6-5
D gene: TRBD1
CDR3 DNA: TGTGCCAGCAGCCGGGACAGGGGGACCTACAATGAGCAGTTCTTC
CDR3 protein: CASSRDRGTYNEQFF

J gene: TRBJ1-5
clone size: -
V gene: TRBV19
D gene: -
CDR3 DNA: TGTGCCAGTAGTATTGGGGGGAATAGCAATCAGCCCCAGCATTTT
CDR3 protein: CASSIGGNSNQPQHF

J gene: TRBJ2-3
clone size: -
V gene: TRBV24-1
D gene: -
CDR3 DNA: TGTGCCACCAGTGATTCTTCCCCCGGGAGCACAGATACGCAGTATTTT
CDR3 protein: CATSDSSPGSTDTQYF

J gene: TRBJ2-1
clone size: -
V gene: TRBV19
D gene: TRBD2
CDR3 DNA: TGTGCCAGTATGTTAGCGGGAGGCGCCTACAATGAGCAGTTCTTC
CDR3 protein: CASMLAGGAYNEQFF

J gene: TRBJ2-2
clone size: once
V gene: TRBV27
D gene: TRBD2
CDR3 DNA: TGTGCCAGCAGTTTAGGGCTAGCGGTGAACACCGGGGAGCTGTTTTTT
CDR3 protein: CASSLGLAVNTGELFF

J gene: TRBJ2-5
clone size: -
V gene: TRBV11-3
D gene: TRBD2
CDR3 DNA: TGTGCCAGCAGCTTAGGAACTAGCGGGACCCAAGAGACCCAGTACTTC
CDR3 protein: CASSLGTSGTQETQYF

J gene: TRBJ1-6
clone size: -
V gene: TRBV28
D gene: -
CDR3 DNA: TGTGCCAGCAGTTTAGCGGGGGGCTCACCCCTCCACTTT
CDR3 protein: CASSLAGGSPLHF